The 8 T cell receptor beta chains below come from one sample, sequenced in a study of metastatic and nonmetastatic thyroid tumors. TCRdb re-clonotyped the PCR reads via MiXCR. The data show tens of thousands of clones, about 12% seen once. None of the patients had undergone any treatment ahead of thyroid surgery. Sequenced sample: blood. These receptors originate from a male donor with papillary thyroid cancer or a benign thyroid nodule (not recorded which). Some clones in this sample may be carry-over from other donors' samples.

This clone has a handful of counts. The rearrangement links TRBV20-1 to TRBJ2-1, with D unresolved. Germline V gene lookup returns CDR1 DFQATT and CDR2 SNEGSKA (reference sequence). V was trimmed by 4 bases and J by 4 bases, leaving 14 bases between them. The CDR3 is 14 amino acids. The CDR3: CSAKQSYMYNEQFF. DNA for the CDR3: TGCAGTGCTAAACAGAGTTATATGTACAATGAGCAGTTCTTC.

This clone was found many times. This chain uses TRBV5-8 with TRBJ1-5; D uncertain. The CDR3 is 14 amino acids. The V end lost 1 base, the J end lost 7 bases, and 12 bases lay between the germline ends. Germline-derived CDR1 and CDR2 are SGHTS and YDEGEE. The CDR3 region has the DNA TGTGCCAGCAGCTTGATGGGCCAACCGCAGCCCCAGCATTTT. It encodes CASSLMGQPQPQHF.

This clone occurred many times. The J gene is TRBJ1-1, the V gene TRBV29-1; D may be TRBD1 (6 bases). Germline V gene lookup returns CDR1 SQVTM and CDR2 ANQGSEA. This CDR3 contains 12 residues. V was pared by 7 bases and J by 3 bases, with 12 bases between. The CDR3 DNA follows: TGCAGCGCCGAAACAGGGCACACTGAAGCTTTCTTT. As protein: CSAETGHTEAFF.

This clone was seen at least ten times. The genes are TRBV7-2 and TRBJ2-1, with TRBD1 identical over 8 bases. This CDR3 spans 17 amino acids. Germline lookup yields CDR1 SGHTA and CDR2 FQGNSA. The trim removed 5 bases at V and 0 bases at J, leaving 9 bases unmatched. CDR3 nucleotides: TGTGCCAGCAGCGCGGCAGGGGGCGCCGGCTCCTACAATGAGCAGTTCTTC. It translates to CASSAAGGAGSYNEQFF.

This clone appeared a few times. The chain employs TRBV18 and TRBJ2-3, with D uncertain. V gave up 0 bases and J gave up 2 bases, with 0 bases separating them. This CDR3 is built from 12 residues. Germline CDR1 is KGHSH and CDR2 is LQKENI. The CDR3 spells CASSPPTDTQYF. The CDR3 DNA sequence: TGTGCCAGCTCACCACCCACAGATACGCAGTATTTT.

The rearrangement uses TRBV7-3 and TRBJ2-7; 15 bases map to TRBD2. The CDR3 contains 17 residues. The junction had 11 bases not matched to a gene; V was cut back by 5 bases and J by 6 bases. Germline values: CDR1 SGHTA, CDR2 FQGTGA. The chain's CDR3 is CASSPDGLAGGGGEQYF. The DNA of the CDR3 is TGTGCCAGCAGCCCGGATGGACTAGCGGGAGGGGGTGGCGAGCAGTACTTC.

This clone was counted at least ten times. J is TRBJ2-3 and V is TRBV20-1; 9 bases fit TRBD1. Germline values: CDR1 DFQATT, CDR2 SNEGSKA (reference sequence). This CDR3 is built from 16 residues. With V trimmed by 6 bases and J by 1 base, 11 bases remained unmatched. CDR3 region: CSAVSGTGLRTDTQYF. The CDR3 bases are TGCAGTGCCGTCTCCGGGACAGGGCTTCGCACAGATACGCAGTATTTT.

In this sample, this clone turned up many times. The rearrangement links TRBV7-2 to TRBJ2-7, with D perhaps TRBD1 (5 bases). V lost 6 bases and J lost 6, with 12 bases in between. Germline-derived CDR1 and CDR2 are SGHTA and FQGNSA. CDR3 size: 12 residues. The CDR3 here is CASSSTGVEQYF. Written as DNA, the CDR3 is TGTGCCAGCAGTTCTACAGGAGTCGAGCAGTACTTC.